These T cell receptor beta chains were read from a single sample in a study of CD8+CD57+ T cells in acquired aplastic anemia. TCRdb independently ran MiXCR on the reads; one entry per CDR3 protein. The sample consists of around 170,000 distinct CDR3 sequences, 60% to 70% of them appearing once. Material for sequencing was sorted CD4+, CD8+, or CD8+CD57+ T cells (not recorded which) from PBMCs. The origin of the receptors is a human donor in good health. CDR3s include the opening cysteine and the closing phenylalanine or tryptophan. D genes are given only for firm matches. Only some rows state a clone size, as once, few, many or a class for expanded clones.

CDR3 DNA,CDR3 protein,D gene,V gene,clone size,J gene
TGTGCCACCCGGGACAGGGCGTCGGGGGAGCAGTTCTTC,CATRDRASGEQFF,TRBD1,TRBV15,NA,TRBJ2-1
TGTGCCAGCAGTTTGAGACAGGGAGGTATGGGTGAGCAGTTCTTC,CASSLRQGGMGEQFF,NA,TRBV2,NA,TRBJ2-1
TGTGCCAGCAGAAAGACACAGGGAGGCTACGAGCAGTACTTC,CASRKTQGGYEQYF,NA,TRBV25-1,NA,TRBJ2-7
TGTGCCAAGCCAGTGGAACTAGCGGGGAACAATGAGCAGTTCTTC,CAKPVELAGNNEQFF,TRBD2,TRBV19,NA,TRBJ2-1
TGCGCCAGCAGCGGCGGAGGGCGCACTGAAGCTTTCTTT,CASSGGGRTEAFF,NA,TRBV4-1,many,TRBJ1-1
TGTGCCACCCAAGGGCTGGGCAATCAGCCCCAGCATTTT,CATQGLGNQPQHF,NA,TRBV24-1,NA,TRBJ1-5
TGTGCCAGCAGTTACTCTGCCCGGACAGATACGCAGTATTTT,CASSYSARTDTQYF,NA,TRBV6-5,many,TRBJ2-3
TGTGCCAGCGGGCTCGGGACAGTCTTTCCTGGGGCCAACGTCCTGACTTTC,CASGLGTVFPGANVLTF,TRBD1,TRBV2,NA,TRBJ2-6
TGTGCCAGCAGCCCAGGGGGTATGGGTGAGCAGTTCTTC,CASSPGGMGEQFF,TRBD1,TRBV12-5,few,TRBJ2-1
TGTGCCAGCAGTTACTCGAGTAGCGGGAGTGCCGGGGAGCTGTTTTTT,CASSYSSSGSAGELFF,TRBD2,TRBV6-5,many,TRBJ2-2
TGCAGTGCCAGAAGGACAGGGGACACAGATACGCAGTATTTT,CSARRTGDTDTQYF,TRBD1,TRBV20-1,few,TRBJ2-3
TGTGCCAGCAGCGGCATAGCGGGGGGTATTGAGCAGTACTTC,CASSGIAGGIEQYF,TRBD2,TRBV7-9,NA,TRBJ2-7
TGCAGTGCCACACCAGAACAGGTTGAGCAGTTCTTC,CSATPEQVEQFF,NA,TRBV20-1,many,TRBJ2-1
TGTGCCAGCAGTTTAGAAAGCGGCAATGAGCAGTTCTTC,CASSLESGNEQFF,NA,TRBV12-3/TRBV12-4,many,TRBJ2-1
TGTGCCAGTAGTATCCGACATTCCTACGAGCAGTACTTC,CASSIRHSYEQYF,NA,TRBV19,NA,TRBJ2-7
TGTGCCACCAGCAGAGATTTCCTCGGGTGGGCGTTCTTC,CATSRDFLGWAFF,NA,TRBV15,few,TRBJ2-1
TGTGCCAGCAGTGAAGGCGGTACGCAGTATTTT,CASSEGGTQYF,NA,TRBV2,NA,TRBJ2-3
TGTGTCAGCAGCACCGGGACTAGCGGCTTATACGAGCAGTACTTC,CVSSTGTSGLYEQYF,TRBD2,TRBV7-8,NA,TRBJ2-7
TGTGCCAGCAGCCAAGGCCGGTTGGACAGGGGGGAAGAGCAGTACTTC,CASSQGRLDRGEEQYF,TRBD1,TRBV14,few,TRBJ2-7
TGTGCCACCAGCAGAGGGGGACTAGCGGGAGTTCAGGGAAAGACCCAGTACTTC,CATSRGGLAGVQGKTQYF,TRBD2,TRBV15,NA,TRBJ2-5
TGTGCCAGCAGCCAAGGGACAGTTTACGAGCAGTACTTC,CASSQGTVYEQYF,NA,TRBV14,NA,TRBJ2-7
TGTGCCATCAGTAGTTGGTCTAGCGGGGTGATAGATACGCAGTATTTT,CAISSWSSGVIDTQYF,TRBD2,TRBV10-3,NA,TRBJ2-3
TGTGCTAGCAGCTTAGCGGAGGTCCCCACAGATACGCAGTATTTT,CASSLAEVPTDTQYF,NA,TRBV7-3,NA,TRBJ2-3
TGCGCCAGCAGCCAAGGCGGGGCCACGACCTACGAGCAGTACTTC,CASSQGGATTYEQYF,NA,TRBV4-3,NA,TRBJ2-7
TGCGGTGCTAGAGATGCGATCCAAGAGACCCAGTACTTC,CGARDAIQETQYF,NA,TRBV20-1,once,TRBJ2-5
TGCAGTGCTAGTGTCGGAGCGGTGAACACTGAAGCTTTCTTT,CSASVGAVNTEAFF,NA,TRBV20-1,NA,TRBJ1-1
TGTGCCAGCAGTGAACAGGGGGCATGGACTGAAGCTTTCTTT,CASSEQGAWTEAFF,TRBD1,TRBV25-1,few,TRBJ1-1
TGTGCCAGCAGCTTGGGCGGGCACACTGAAGCTTTCTTT,CASSLGGHTEAFF,NA,TRBV7-2,NA,TRBJ1-1
TGTGCCAGCACCGGACTAGCGGGAGGCTACAATGAGCAGTTCTTC,CASTGLAGGYNEQFF,TRBD2,TRBV7-8,NA,TRBJ2-1